The TCR beta chain under discussion was sequenced for a study of T cell clonality in common variable immunodeficiency. The germline gives CDR1 GTSNPN, CDR2 SVGIG (reference sequence). This CDR3 contains 12 residues. Method: immunoSEQ multiplex PCR; TCRdb's copy keeps in-frame clones and lacks some. The sample shows roughly 42,000 clones, none of them appearing just once. This clone was seen only a few times. The antigen is unknown. With the read ending 3 residues before the CDR3 end, the germline J gene is used to fill in that end. Study-wide results and limits: CVID subjects showed higher TCRbeta clonality than healthy controls. In common variable immunodeficiency, TCR beta chains reportedly carried fewer deletions and N-nucleotide insertions.

Reduced serum IgG, IgA and/or IgM plus specific antibody deficiency defined CVID. Most patients and controls had Caucasian heritage. The chain couples TRBV30 to TRBJ1-2, with D tentatively TRBD1 (5 bases). Sequencing was done on a sample of peripheral blood mononuclear cells. The TCR originated in a human donor with common variable immunodeficiency. CDR3 DNA (partial): TGTGCCTGGAGTGTACGGGGGTTCGGC. As protein: CAWSVRGFG. The full CDR3 sequence reads CAWSVRGFGYTF.